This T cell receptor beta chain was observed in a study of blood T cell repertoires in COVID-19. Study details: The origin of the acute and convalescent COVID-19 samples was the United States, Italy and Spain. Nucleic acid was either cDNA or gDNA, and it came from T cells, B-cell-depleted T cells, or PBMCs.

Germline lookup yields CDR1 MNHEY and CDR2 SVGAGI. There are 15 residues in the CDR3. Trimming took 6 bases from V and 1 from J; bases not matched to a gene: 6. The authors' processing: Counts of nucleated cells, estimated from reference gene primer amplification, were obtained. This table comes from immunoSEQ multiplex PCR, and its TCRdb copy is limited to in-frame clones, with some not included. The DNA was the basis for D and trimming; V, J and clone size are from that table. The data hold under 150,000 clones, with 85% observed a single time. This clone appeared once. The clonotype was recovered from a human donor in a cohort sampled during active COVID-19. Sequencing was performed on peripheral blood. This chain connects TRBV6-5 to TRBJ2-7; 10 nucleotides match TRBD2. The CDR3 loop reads CASRDSGGQSYEQYF. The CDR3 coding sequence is TGTGCCAGCAGAGATAGCGGGGGGCAGTCCTACGAGCAGTACTTC.